This T cell receptor beta chain appears in the sequencing data of a study of cytomegalovirus exposure and HLA in healthy donors. Study results and limitations: It is likely that the observed cluster of highly shared sequence variants was a sequencing artifact. Reportedly, cytomegalovirus status was diagnosed with high sensitivity and specificity.

The PCR had 60 Vbeta and 13 Jbeta primers. Clones were read by immunoSEQ multiplex PCR, and TCRdb kept only the in-frame ones, dropping some. The sample records about 190,000 clones, 80% to 85% being singletons. A remark on this clone: The antigen remains undetermined.

The V gene's germline CDR1 is MNHNS and CDR2 SASEGT. The ends lost 7 bases at V and 3 bases at J; junction bases unmatched: 8. This CDR3 has 14 residues. This chain connects TRBV6-1 to TRBJ2-7; TRBD1 aligns across 8 bases. This TCR came from a woman aged 18-30 years in good health and CMV-seronegative. The sequencing sample was made of PBMCs. This CDR3 is CASKTAGGGYEQYF. CDR3 nucleotides: TGTGCCAGCAAAACCGCAGGGGGCGGCTACGAGCAGTACTTC.